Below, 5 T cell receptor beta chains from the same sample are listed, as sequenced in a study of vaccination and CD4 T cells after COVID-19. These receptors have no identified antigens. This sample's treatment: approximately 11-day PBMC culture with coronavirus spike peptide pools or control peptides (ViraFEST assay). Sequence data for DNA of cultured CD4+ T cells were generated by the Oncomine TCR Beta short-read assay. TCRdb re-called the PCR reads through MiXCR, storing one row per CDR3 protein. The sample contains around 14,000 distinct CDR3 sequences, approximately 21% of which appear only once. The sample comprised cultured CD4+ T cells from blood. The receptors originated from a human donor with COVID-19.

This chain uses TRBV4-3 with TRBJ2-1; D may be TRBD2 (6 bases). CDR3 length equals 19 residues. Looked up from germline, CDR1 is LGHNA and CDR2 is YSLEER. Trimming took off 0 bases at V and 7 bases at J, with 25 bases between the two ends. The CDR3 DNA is TGCGCCAGCAGCCAAGATACCTCCCTGGGGGGACCCCTAGGAAATGAGCAGTTCTTC. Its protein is CASSQDTSLGGPLGNEQFF.

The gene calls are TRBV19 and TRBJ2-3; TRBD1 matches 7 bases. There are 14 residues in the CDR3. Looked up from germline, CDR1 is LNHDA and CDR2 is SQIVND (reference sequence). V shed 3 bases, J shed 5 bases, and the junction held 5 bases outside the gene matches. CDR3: CASSIPRGRDTQYF. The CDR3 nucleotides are TGTGCCAGTAGTATCCCCAGGGGGAGAGATACGCAGTATTTT.

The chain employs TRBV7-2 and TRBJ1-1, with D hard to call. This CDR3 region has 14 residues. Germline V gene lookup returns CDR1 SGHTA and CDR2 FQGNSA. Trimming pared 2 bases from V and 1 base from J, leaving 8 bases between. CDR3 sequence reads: CASSLMTGNTEAFF. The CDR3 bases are TGTGCCAGCAGCTTAATGACGGGGAACACTGAAGCTTTCTTT.

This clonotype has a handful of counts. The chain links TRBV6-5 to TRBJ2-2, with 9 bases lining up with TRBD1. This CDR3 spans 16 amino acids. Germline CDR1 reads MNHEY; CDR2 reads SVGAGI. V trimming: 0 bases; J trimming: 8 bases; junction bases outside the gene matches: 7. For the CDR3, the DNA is TGTGCCAGCAGTTACTCTACAGGGGGCACGCCAGGGGAGCTGTTTTTT. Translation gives CASSYSTGGTPGELFF.

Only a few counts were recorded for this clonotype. CDR3 nucleotide sequence: TGCAGTGCTAGAAGAGGACAGGTTAGCAATCAGCCCCAGCATTTT. It encodes CSARRGQVSNQPQHF. This chain links TRBV20-1 with TRBJ1-5; 7 bases line up with TRBD1. Germline V gene data show CDR1 as DFQATT and CDR2 as SNEGSKA (reference sequence). The CDR3 is made up of 15 amino acids. V shed 2 bases, J shed 0 bases, and the junction held 4 bases outside the gene matches.